The clone carrying this T cell receptor beta chain showed up just a few times. The data were taken from a study of blood T cells in healthy people across ages. A J-beta primer mix and a sample-barcoded 5' primer were used in a second PCR of roughly 6 to 12 cycles. TCRdb reprocessed the 5' RACE reads with MiXCR, giving one entry per CDR3 protein. The data contain about 830,000 distinct CDR3 sequences, under 80% of them seen just once; the ten biggest clones take up 28%. The sample, around 9.9 milliliters of peripheral blood, was drawn from each donor. CDR3 length equals 18 residues. Trimming took 5 bases from V and 2 from J; bases not matched to a gene: 10. Looked up from germline, CDR1 is MNHEY and CDR2 is SVGEGT.

The source of this sequence is a man younger than 40 in good health. Sample: blood. This chain connects TRBV6-2 or TRBV6-3 to TRBJ2-6, with TRBD1 matching 9 bases. CDR3 sequence (DNA): TGTGCCAGCAGTCAGACCGGGACAGGGATACCTGGGGCCAACGTCCTGACTTTC. Residues: CASSQTGTGIPGANVLTF.